One and the same sample provided the 20 T cell receptor beta chains below, sequenced in a study of blood T cell repertoires in COVID-19 (TCRdb year 2020). Preparation of the library involved the immunoSEQ multiplex PCR assay. What TCRdb holds here is the immuneACCESS table cut down to in-frame rearrangements. Part of the clones is not present; checked against another copy, under half of the missing clones reflect an unresolved V gene, and the others are unexplained. The sample yields 200,000 to 250,000 clones; 80% to 90% were counted once. Around 5.5% of the sample is held by the ten biggest clonotypes. Material for sequencing was peripheral blood. These TCRs come from a woman aged 60-70 years who had recovered from COVID-19.

This clone appeared once. The chain links TRBV12-3 or TRBV12-4 to TRBJ2-7; 8 bases fit TRBD1. V lost 5 bases and J lost 6; bases outside the gene matches: 6. The CDR3 covers 13 residues. The CDR3 protein is CASSQGTGGEQYF. The CDR3 region has the DNA TGTGCCAGCAGTCAGGGGACAGGAGGCGAGCAGTACTTC.

In its sample, this clone was seen once. The CDR3 DNA reads TGTGCCAGCAGCTTAGAAGCGGGGGGGAGCTCCTACGAGCAGTACTTC. As protein: CASSLEAGGSSYEQYF. The chain combines TRBV7-2 with TRBJ2-7; 10 bases are shared with TRBD2. Per germline, CDR1 SGHTA and CDR2 FQGNSA. Germline trimming cut 1 base from V and 0 bases from J; bases unmatched to any gene: 3. This CDR3 region has 16 residues.

CDR3 protein: CASSPGANSLTQHF. As DNA, the CDR3 is TGTGCCAGCTCACCAGGGGCCAACTCTTTGACCCAGCATTTT. The chain employs TRBV18 and TRBJ1-5; maybe TRBD1 (5 bases). Deletions cut 2 bases from V and 11 bases from J, with 16 bases between. This CDR3 contains 14 residues. Germline loops: CDR1 KGHSH, CDR2 LQKENI.

V is TRBV27 and J is TRBJ1-5, with D perhaps TRBD1 (5 bases). Germline V gives CDR1 MNHEY, CDR2 SMNVEV (reference sequence). Trimming took 1 base from V and 1 from J, leaving 8 bases between them. CDR3 length equals 15 residues. CDR3 protein: CASSLWGLSNQPQHF. CDR3 coding DNA: TGTGCCAGCAGTTTATGGGGCTTGAGCAATCAGCCCCAGCATTTT.

The chain couples TRBV11-2 to TRBJ2-1; 8 bases line up with TRBD1. CDR1 is SGHAT and CDR2 is FQNNGV in the germline V gene. The V segment lost 4 bases and the J segment 9 bases; nucleotides outside the gene matches: 5. The length of the CDR3 is 13 residues. The CDR3 nucleotides read TGTGCCAGCAGCTCAACAGGGGGGACTGAGCAGTTCTTC. Protein sequence: CASSSTGGTEQFF.

CDR3 sequence reads: CASTRSGGAATNEKLFF. The CDR3 DNA is TGCGCCAGCACCCGTTCGGGAGGGGCCGCAACTAATGAAAAACTGTTTTTT. The genes are TRBV4-1 and TRBJ1-4; D possibly corresponds to TRBD1 (5 bases). With 7 bases removed from V and 0 bases from J, the gap between germline ends came to 18 bases. This CDR3 spans 17 amino acids. Germline V gives CDR1 MGHRA, CDR2 YSYEKL.

This rearrangement joins TRBV5-1 to TRBJ2-3, with TRBD1 identical over 9 bases. Germline CDR1 is SGHRS and CDR2 is YFSETQ. This CDR3 spans 14 amino acids. V lost 4 bases, J lost 4 bases, and 4 bases stayed unmatched. CDR3 nucleotide sequence: TGCGCCAGCAGCGAGGGACAGGGCGCAGATACGCAGTATTTT. Amino acid sequence: CASSEGQGADTQYF.

The V call is TRBV7-8, the J call TRBJ1-1; D may be TRBD1 (6 bases). Germline-derived CDR1 and CDR2 are SGHVS and FQNEAQ. V shed 2 bases and J shed 1 base, with 23 bases lying between them. The CDR3 is 19 residues long. The CDR3 protein is CASSLNGRTGRVRNTEAFF. CDR3 DNA: TGTGCCAGCAGCTTAAACGGGCGAACAGGGCGAGTTCGGAACACTGAAGCTTTCTTT.

The chain combines TRBV11-2 with TRBJ2-5; D might be TRBD1 (5 bases). The CDR3 totals 14 residues. The germline V and J ends were trimmed by 5 bases and 1 base, with 11 bases remaining between them. Germline V lookup: CDR1 SGHAT, CDR2 FQNNGV. The CDR3 loop is CASSTDRVQETQYF. CDR3 DNA sequence: TGTGCCAGCAGCACTGACAGAGTCCAAGAGACCCAGTACTTC.

The CDR3: CASSQVRNQPQHF. The CDR3 nucleotides are TGTGCCAGCAGCCAAGTACGGAATCAGCCCCAGCATTTT. V usage is TRBV3-1 (or the pseudogene TRBV3-2) and J usage is TRBJ1-5, with no clear D. V lost 1 base and J lost 4, with 5 bases in between. This CDR3 contains 13 residues. CDR1 is LGHDT, CDR2 YNNKEL, per germline (reference sequence).

This chain connects TRBV4-3 to TRBJ1-6, with no clear D. This CDR3 has 18 residues. Germline V CDR1 and CDR2: LGHNA, YSLEER. V gave up 0 bases and J gave up 7 bases, with 19 bases separating them. CDR3 amino acids: CASSQDLSGFGSNSPLHF. CDR3 nucleotides: TGCGCCAGCAGCCAAGATCTTTCCGGATTCGGGTCCAATTCACCCCTCCACTTT.

The sample holds a few counts of this clone. The rearrangement joins TRBV5-4 to TRBJ1-2; TRBD1 aligns across 7 bases. This CDR3 is 13 amino acids long. Germline CDR1 and CDR2: SGHNT and YYREEE (reference sequence). Trimming took 5 bases from V and 6 from J; bases not matched to a gene: 7. The CDR3 region has the DNA TGTGCCAGCAGTTCCGGACAGGACAATGGCTACACCTTC. This sequence encodes CASSSGQDNGYTF.

The gene calls are TRBV30 and TRBJ1-1; TRBD1 agrees at 9 bases. The germline V gene has CDR1 GTSNPN and CDR2 SVGIG (reference sequence). Trimming took 4 bases from V and 5 from J; bases not matched to a gene: 2. The CDR3 sequence is 12 residues long. CDR3 sequence reads: CAWTGQGTEAFF. The CDR3 DNA reads TGTGCCTGGACGGGACAGGGTACTGAAGCTTTCTTT.

The chain links TRBV7-8 to TRBJ2-5; a weak D match, TRBD1 (7 bases). The length of the CDR3 is 15 residues. The germline CDR1 and CDR2 sequences are SGHVS and FQNEAQ. Deletions cut 3 bases from V and 5 bases from J, with 16 bases between. The CDR3 region has the DNA TGTGCCAGCAGCTTCGGAAGACAGGGAGGCGAGACCCAGTACTTC. It encodes CASSFGRQGGETQYF.

V usage is TRBV5-6 and J usage is TRBJ2-5; tentative D call: TRBD2 (5 bases). Per the germline V gene, CDR1 is SGHDT and CDR2 is YYEEEE. With 0 bases removed from V and 5 bases from J, the gap between germline ends came to 11 bases. The CDR3 runs 14 residues. The CDR3 DNA reads as TGTGCCAGCAGCTTGGGGTCAAGGAGGGAGACCCAGTACTTC. Its protein product is CASSLGSRRETQYF.

In this sample, this clone turned up once. The chain has TRBV5-6 and TRBJ1-5, with D perhaps TRBD1 (6 bases). The germline V and J ends were trimmed by 3 bases and 3 bases, with 10 bases remaining between them. Germline V lookup: CDR1 SGHDT, CDR2 YYEEEE. This CDR3 contains 14 residues. The CDR3: CASSSGTFNQPQHF. The CDR3 DNA reads as TGTGCCAGCAGCTCCGGGACATTCAATCAGCCCCAGCATTTT.

This sequence joins TRBV4-3 and TRBJ2-3, with 9 positions matching TRBD1. V shed 3 bases and J 4 bases; nucleotides not matched to a gene: 8. Germline V gene lookup returns CDR1 LGHNA and CDR2 YSLEER. The CDR3 spans 16 residues. Here the CDR3 DNA reads TGCGCCAGCAGCCAGATCGGGACAGGGTCCGCAGATACGCAGTATTTT. It is translated as CASSQIGTGSADTQYF.

The chain joins TRBV9 to TRBJ2-1; 9 nucleotides align to TRBD1. Germline CDR1 is SGDLS and CDR2 is YYNGEE. The CDR3 has 15 residues. Trimming removed 3 bases from V and 6 bases from J; junction bases left unmatched: 7. CDR3 region: CASSGGPGQGNEQFF. In DNA, the CDR3 is TGTGCCAGCAGCGGTGGGCCGGGACAGGGCAATGAGCAGTTCTTC.

The genes are TRBV12-3 or TRBV12-4 and TRBJ1-5, with D perhaps matching TRBD1 (6 bases). V lost 6 bases and J 4 bases, leaving 10 bases between the germline ends. The CDR3 contains 13 residues. The CDR3 here is CASSFDRNQPQHF. DNA of the CDR3: TGTGCCAGCAGCTTCGACAGGAATCAGCCCCAGCATTTT.

The table lists this clone with a few counts. The V gene is TRBV21-1, the J gene TRBJ1-1. TRBV21-1 is tagged as a pseudogene. This CDR3 contains 12 residues. The CDR3: CASPGMTTEAFF. The CDR3 bases are TGTGCCAGCCCCGGGATGACCACTGAAGCTTTCTTT.